These 32 T cell receptor beta chains were sequenced from one sample in a study of T cells in pancreatic ductal adenocarcinoma. Selected pancreatic ductal adenocarcinoma patients had undergone surgery without neoadjuvant therapy. TCRdb's table, derived via immunoSEQ multiplex PCR, lists solely in-frame clones and lacks some. The data hold 4,500 to 5,000 clones, with 65% to 85% observed a single time. The sequenced sample consisted of pancreatic tumor tissue. Receptors originate from a human donor with pancreatic ductal adenocarcinoma. The donor label of this sample is uncertain.

The genes are TRBV6-1 and TRBJ1-2; TRBD1 agrees at 9 bases. The CDR3 is 16 amino acids. Trimming at V came to 1 base and at J to 5 bases, leaving 8 bases not matched to a gene. Germline loops: CDR1 MNHNS, CDR2 SASEGT. Written as DNA, the CDR3 is TGTGCCAGCAGTGAAGGGACAGGGGAGACGGGGTATGGCTACACCTTC. Encoded protein: CASSEGTGETGYGYTF.

This chain connects TRBV10-1 to TRBJ2-1, with a weak D call TRBD1 (6 bases). The CDR3 loop spans 12 amino acids. The V end lost 4 bases, the J end lost 10 bases, and 11 bases lay between the germline ends. Germline V gene lookup returns CDR1 WNHNN and CDR2 SYGVQD (reference sequence). The CDR3 nucleotides read TGCGCCAGCAGTGGGGACAAAGGGGAGCAGTTCTTC. Translation gives CASSGDKGEQFF.

V usage is TRBV5-1 and J usage is TRBJ1-2; D unclear. Trimming stripped 3 bases from V and 7 bases from J, with 13 bases between. This CDR3 is 13 amino acids long. Per germline, CDR1 SGHRS and CDR2 YFSETQ. The CDR3 here is CASSSTDFTGYTF. The DNA of the CDR3 is TGCGCCAGCAGCTCCACAGATTTTACTGGCTACACCTTC.

This clone was picked up one time. V usage is TRBV15 and J usage is TRBJ1-5, with a tentative D call TRBD1 (5 bases). Deletions cut 0 bases from V and 2 bases from J, with 8 bases between. Germline CDR1 is LNHNV and CDR2 is YYDKDF (reference sequence). The CDR3 length is 15 residues. The chain's CDR3 is CATSRDLRGNQPQHF. CDR3 DNA: TGTGCCACCAGCAGAGATCTCAGGGGCAATCAGCCCCAGCATTTT.

The DNA for the CDR3 is TGTGCCAGCAGCGTGGACACTAACTATGGCTACACCTTC. Residues: CASSVDTNYGYTF. This chain connects TRBV9 to TRBJ1-2, with D perhaps TRBD1 (5 bases). V was clipped by 2 bases and J by 0 bases, with 5 bases between them. Per the germline V gene, CDR1 is SGDLS and CDR2 is YYNGEE. The CDR3 contains 13 residues.

The chain employs TRBV6-6 and TRBJ1-1; 9 nucleotides align to TRBD1. CDR1 MNHNY and CDR2 SVGAGI come from the germline V gene (reference sequence). This CDR3 is 16 amino acids long. Trimming cost V 0 bases and J 4 bases; bases outside gene matches: 6. The CDR3 spells CASSYSTGGEGTEAFF. CDR3 nucleotide sequence: TGTGCCAGCAGTTACTCGACAGGGGGGGAGGGCACTGAAGCTTTCTTT.

This chain joins TRBV5-4 and TRBJ1-2; 10 nucleotides align to TRBD1. This CDR3 comprises 17 residues. Trimming removed 0 bases from V and 2 bases from J; junction bases left unmatched: 7. Germline V lookup: CDR1 SGHNT, CDR2 YYREEE (reference sequence). The DNA for the CDR3 is TGTGCCAGCAGCTTGGGGGAAAGGGGACAGGGGAACTATGGCTACACCTTC. Translation: CASSLGERGQGNYGYTF.

In its sample, this clone was seen a few times. This sequence joins TRBV19 and TRBJ1-5; unclear D gene. This CDR3 spans 15 amino acids. Trimming pared 9 bases from V and 0 bases from J, leaving 15 bases between. Germline V gives CDR1 LNHDA, CDR2 SQIVND (reference sequence). CDR3 protein: CASCSGIVSNQPQHF. In nucleotides, the CDR3 is TGTGCCAGCTGTAGCGGTATCGTTAGCAATCAGCCCCAGCATTTT.

This rearrangement joins TRBV7-9 to TRBJ1-1; a possible D gene is TRBD1 (6 bases). This CDR3 comprises 16 residues. The V gene's germline CDR1 is SEHNR and CDR2 FQNEAQ (reference sequence). Between the trimmed V and J ends, which lost 5 bases and 1 base, there was a span of 17 bases. The CDR3 loop reads CASSPNQGRWNTEAFF. For the CDR3, the DNA is TGTGCCAGCAGCCCTAATCAGGGGCGCTGGAACACTGAAGCTTTCTTT.

The rearrangement links TRBV7-9 to TRBJ1-2; TRBD1 agrees at 8 bases. J gave up 3 bases and V 3 bases, and 0 bases lay outside the gene matches. The CDR3 is made up of 13 amino acids. Germline V gene sequence: CDR1 SEHNR, CDR2 FQNEAQ (reference sequence). The CDR3 sequence is CASSLDRDYGYTF. CDR3 coding DNA: TGTGCCAGCAGCTTGGACAGGGACTATGGCTACACCTTC.

CDR3 sequence (DNA): TGTGCCAGTAGTGGGACAGGGGGCTGGACCGGGGAGCTGTTTTTT. This codes for CASSGTGGWTGELFF. The J gene is TRBJ2-2, the V gene TRBV19, with 12 bases lining up with TRBD1. Looked up from germline, CDR1 is LNHDA and CDR2 is SQIVND (reference sequence). V lost 5 bases and J lost 5; bases outside the gene matches: 3. The CDR3 covers 15 residues.

In this sample, this clone is medium-sized. The V gene is TRBV7-9, the J gene TRBJ1-1, with D maybe TRBD1 (5 bases). Trimming shortened V by 1 base and J by 8 bases, and 11 bases separated the two germline ends. The CDR3 is 13 residues long. CDR1 is SEHNR and CDR2 is FQNEAQ in the germline V gene (reference sequence). CDR3 in DNA: TGTGCCAGCAGCTTAGGGGACGGCGTCGAAGCTTTCTTT. Protein product: CASSLGDGVEAFF.

V and J are TRBV4-2 and TRBJ2-7; TRBD2 matches at 11 bases. Germline V gene sequence: CDR1 LGHNA, CDR2 YNFKEQ. V lost 0 bases, J lost 0 bases, and 10 bases stayed unmatched. The CDR3 runs 19 residues. The CDR3 reads CASSQDVRLAGGSSYEQYF. CDR3 nucleotide sequence: TGTGCCAGCAGCCAAGATGTTAGGCTAGCGGGAGGAAGCTCCTACGAGCAGTACTTC.

This clone was counted between two and nine times. This chain connects TRBV7-2 to TRBJ2-7; D possibly corresponds to TRBD2 (7 bases). Germline loops: CDR1 SGHTA, CDR2 FQGNSA. CDR3 length: 14 residues. Trimming took off 2 bases at V and 2 bases at J, with 10 bases between the two ends. CDR3 region: CASSLRGGPYEQYF. Written as DNA, the CDR3 is TGTGCCAGCAGCTTAAGGGGGGGCCCCTACGAGCAGTACTTC. Full variable domain (rest looked up from reference TRBV7-2 and TRBJ2-7): GAGVSQSPSNKVTEKGKDVELRCDPISGHTALYWYRQSLGQGLEFLIYFQGNSAPDKSGLPSDRFSAERTGGSVSTLTIQRTQQEDSAVYLCASSLRGGPYEQYFGPGTRLTVT.

The chain carries TRBV28 and TRBJ1-4; the match to TRBD1 covers 9 bases. Germline V gene sequence: CDR1 MDHEN, CDR2 SYDVKM. This CDR3 is built from 12 residues. Trimming cost V 5 bases and J 12 bases; bases outside gene matches: 4. CDR3 sequence reads: CASSLGDRELFF. For the CDR3, the DNA is TGTGCCAGCAGTCTGGGGGACAGGGAACTGTTTTTT.

This clone has more than one count but fewer than ten. This sequence joins TRBV10-3 and TRBJ2-2; D might be TRBD2 (6 bases). This CDR3 has 16 residues. Per germline, CDR1 ENHRY and CDR2 SYGVKD. The V and J ends lost 10 bases and 0 bases respectively, with 18 bases between them. As DNA, the CDR3 is TGTGCCACCCTCACGGGACTTCCCGCGAACACCGGGGAGCTGTTTTTT. Protein product: CATLTGLPANTGELFF.

The chain combines TRBV28 with TRBJ1-2; D is perhaps TRBD1 (5 bases). Trimming left V 5 bases short and J 0 bases short, with 13 bases between. The CDR3 is 15 residues long. Germline V gene data show CDR1 as MDHEN and CDR2 as SYDVKM. The CDR3 nucleotides read TGTGCCAGCAGTCCCGGGACCACAGCTAACTATGGCTACACCTTC. Translated, it gives CASSPGTTANYGYTF.

As regards this clone: With only one base between it and a far larger clone, this is likely a read error. The chain links TRBV7-9 to TRBJ2-7; TRBD1 aligns across 11 bases. The V gene's germline CDR1 is SEHNR and CDR2 FQNEAQ (reference sequence). V shed 5 bases and J 4 bases; nucleotides not matched to a gene: 7. This CDR3 contains 15 residues. CDR3 region: CASSQGQGADYEQYF. The CDR3 bases are TGTGCCAGCAGCCAAGGACAGGGGGCAGATTACGAGCAGTACTTC.

The V call is TRBV27, the J call TRBJ2-6; no clear D. This CDR3 comprises 15 residues. The V end lost 6 bases, the J end lost 2 bases, and 11 bases lay between the germline ends. Germline CDR1 reads MNHEY; CDR2 reads SMNVEV (reference sequence). CDR3: CASSPMRTGANVLTF. The CDR3 region has the DNA TGTGCCAGCAGCCCGATGAGGACTGGGGCCAACGTCCTGACTTTC.

As to this clone: One end of the junction fails to match germline, which may point to a read error. The V gene is TRBV28, the J gene TRBJ1-2; 10 bases are shared with TRBD1. The germline gives CDR1 MDHEN, CDR2 SYDVKM. The CDR3 totals 12 residues. The CDR3 region has the DNA TGTGCCAGCAGGGGGTGGCCGGGGACAGGGGTCTTC. Translation gives CASRGWPGTGVF.

The gene calls are TRBV9 and TRBJ2-7, with TRBD2 matching 14 bases. Per the germline V gene, CDR1 is SGDLS and CDR2 is YYNGEE. The CDR3 sequence is 17 residues long. J gave up 5 bases and V 3 bases, and 10 bases lay outside the gene matches. CDR3 sequence (DNA): TGTGCCAGCAGCGAGGGGACTAGCGGGAGTTCGTTGAACGAGCAGTACTTC. Translation: CASSEGTSGSSLNEQYF.

This chain connects TRBV21-1 to TRBJ2-7; the table's D gene call, TRBD2, was not cross checked with the DNA. TRBV21-1 is a known pseudogene. The CDR3 is 18 residues long. This CDR3 is CASSIERRGARPSIEQYF. The DNA of the CDR3 is TGTGCCAGCAGCATTGAAAGGAGGGGCGCACGACCTTCGATTGAGCAGTACTTC.

This clone has only one observation. This chain joins TRBV7-9 and TRBJ2-2; 14 bases line up with TRBD2. This CDR3 is built from 19 residues. Trimming took 0 bases from V and 2 from J; bases not matched to a gene: 5. Germline V gives CDR1 SEHNR, CDR2 FQNEAQ (reference sequence). The CDR3 protein is CASSLARTSGGPNTGELFF. CDR3 nucleotides: TGTGCCAGCAGCTTAGCCCGGACTAGCGGGGGGCCTAACACCGGGGAGCTGTTTTTT.

V gene TRBV30 combines with J gene TRBJ1-1, with D unresolved. CDR1 and CDR2 from the germline V gene are GTSNPN and SVGIG (reference sequence). The CDR3 totals 14 residues. V was clipped by 0 bases and J by 1 base, with 9 bases between them. As DNA, the CDR3 is TGTGCCTGGAGTGTACCGCGAAGGAACACTGAAGCTTTCTTT. It codes for CAWSVPRRNTEAFF.

The chain combines TRBV29-1 with TRBJ2-1; no definite D call. From germline, CDR1 is SQVTM and CDR2 ANQGSEA. The CDR3 is 14 amino acids. Deletions cut 3 bases from V and 4 bases from J, with 13 bases between. The CDR3 protein is CSVDTGIDYNEQFF. CDR3 nucleotide sequence: TGCAGCGTTGATACTGGAATAGATTACAATGAGCAGTTCTTC.

This chain joins TRBV4-3 and TRBJ1-5; D perhaps matches TRBD1 (6 bases). Germline V gene sequence: CDR1 LGHNA, CDR2 YSLEER. V shed 1 base and J shed 2 bases, with 18 bases lying between them. This CDR3 comprises 18 residues. Here the CDR3 reads CASSQVLGGAGGNQPQHF. The CDR3 DNA sequence: TGCGCCAGCAGCCAAGTTCTAGGCGGGGCAGGGGGCAATCAGCCCCAGCATTTT.

Written as DNA, the CDR3 is TGTGCCAGCGGCAGCGGGGGTAGCACAGATACGCAGTATTTT. It yields the protein CASGSGGSTDTQYF. The chain employs TRBV7-3 and TRBJ2-3; 8 nucleotides agree with TRBD2. The CDR3 spans 14 residues. Germline values: CDR1 SGHTA, CDR2 FQGTGA. V was clipped by 8 bases and J by 0 bases; unmatched bases: 4.

The chain uses TRBV29-1 and TRBJ2-7; 9 bases line up with TRBD1. With 8 bases clipped from V and 1 base from J, the junction kept 9 bases outside the gene matches. Per germline, CDR1 SQVTM and CDR2 ANQGSEA. This CDR3 has 14 residues. The CDR3 sequence: CSIVRDRASYEQYF. The CDR3 coding sequence is TGCAGCATTGTAAGGGACAGGGCTTCCTACGAGCAGTACTTC.

V usage is TRBV5-8 and J usage is TRBJ1-2, with TRBD1 as a possible D gene (5 bases). The V and J ends lost 4 bases and 2 bases respectively, with 15 bases between them. The germline V gene has CDR1 SGHTS and CDR2 YDEGEE. The CDR3 runs to 15 residues. Here the CDR3 DNA reads TGTGCCAGCAGCCGGCCAGGGATGCCCAACTATGGCTACACCTTC. Protein sequence: CASSRPGMPNYGYTF.

V is TRBV9 and J is TRBJ1-2, with D perhaps TRBD1 (5 bases). The V gene lost 4 bases and the J gene lost 4 bases, with 14 bases spanning the gap. CDR3 length: 14 residues. Germline CDR1 reads SGDLS; CDR2 reads YYNGEE. The CDR3 DNA sequence: TGTGCCAGCAGCTTGGAAACGGGACCCTATGGCTACACCTTC. Its translation: CASSLETGPYGYTF. Full variable domain (missing parts from reference TRBV9 and TRBJ1-2): DSGVTQTPKHLITATGQRVTLRCSPRSGDLSVYWYQQSLDQGLQFLIQYYNGEERAKGNILERFSAQQFPDLHSELNLSSLELGDSALYFCASSLETGPYGYTFGSGTRLTVV.

V is TRBV19 and J is TRBJ1-2; tentative D call: TRBD1 (5 bases). Germline V gene sequence: CDR1 LNHDA, CDR2 SQIVND (reference sequence). The CDR3 covers 14 residues. The V end was cut by 3 bases, the J end by 7 bases, with 15 bases between. The CDR3 DNA is TGTGCCAGTAGTATCCCGGTCCAGGGAGGTGGCTACACCTTC. Translating it yields CASSIPVQGGGYTF.

This rearrangement joins TRBV5-1 to TRBJ1-2, with 12 bases matching TRBD1. V was clipped by 0 bases and J by 9 bases; unmatched bases: 6. The CDR3 length is 15 residues. Germline values: CDR1 SGHRS, CDR2 YFSETQ. CDR3 amino acids: CASSLAGTGGWSYTF. The CDR3 region has the DNA TGCGCCAGCAGCTTGGCCGGGACAGGGGGCTGGAGCTACACCTTC.